Presented here are 18 T cell receptor beta chains from one specimen sequenced in a study of cytomegalovirus exposure and HLA in healthy donors. PCR employed 60 Vbeta and 13 Jbeta primers. Using immunoSEQ multiplex PCR, the repertoire was profiled, and TCRdb retains in-frame clones only, with some absent. Of 97,000 or so clones in the sample, roughly three quarters were seen once. Sequencing used PBMCs. These receptors were taken from a man in his forties or fifties in good health and CMV-seronegative.

The gene calls are TRBV5-6 and TRBJ1-2; 7 nucleotides align to TRBD1. V dropped 5 bases and J dropped 5; count of bases not matched to a gene: 15. The germline V gene has CDR1 SGHDT and CDR2 YYEEEE. The CDR3 has 16 residues. CDR3 protein: CASSRTARQGVYGYTF. Written as DNA, the CDR3 is TGTGCCAGCAGTCGCACCGCCCGGCAGGGGGTTTATGGCTACACCTTC.

This clone was observed a few times. V gene TRBV10-2 combines with J gene TRBJ2-7; TRBD1 agrees at 9 bases. The CDR3 sequence is 13 residues long. Trimming cost V 6 bases and J 3 bases; bases outside gene matches: 3. The germline V gene has CDR1 WSHSY and CDR2 SAAADI. The CDR3 DNA reads as TGCGCCAGCAGCCGGGACAGGGACTACGAGCAGTACTTC. Residues: CASSRDRDYEQYF.

This clone was seen a single time. Other DNA sequences in this sample translate to the same CDR3. V and J are TRBV5-1 and TRBJ1-2, with 10 nucleotides matching TRBD1. This CDR3 region has 14 residues. CDR1 and CDR2 (germline): SGHRS, YFSETQ. Trimming took 4 bases from V and 2 from J; bases not matched to a gene: 2. CDR3 in amino acids: CASSGGQGNYGYTF. The CDR3, as DNA: TGCGCCAGCAGCGGGGGACAGGGGAACTATGGCTACACCTTC.

This sequence joins TRBV11-2 and TRBJ2-3, with 10 bases identical to TRBD1. Germline V gene sequence: CDR1 SGHAT, CDR2 FQNNGV. V gave up 0 bases and J gave up 5 bases; unmatched junction bases: 11. This CDR3 spans 18 amino acids. CDR3 residues: CASSLDLTYRDRGDTQYF. CDR3 coding DNA: TGTGCCAGCAGCTTAGATCTCACTTACCGGGACAGGGGAGATACGCAGTATTTT.

The chain joins TRBV5-6 to TRBJ2-5; 8 bases agree with TRBD1. V shed 2 bases, J shed 4 bases, and the junction held 4 bases outside the gene matches. The CDR3 contains 14 residues. CDR1 and CDR2 from the germline V gene are SGHDT and YYEEEE. In DNA, the CDR3 is TGTGCCAGCAGCTTCGGAACAGGGGGAGAGACCCAGTACTTC. It translates to CASSFGTGGETQYF.

This chain links TRBV2 with TRBJ1-2, with TRBD1 matching 7 bases. Germline assignment: CDR1 SNHLY and CDR2 FYNNEI. The V and J ends lost 4 bases and 6 bases, in that order; junction bases with no gene match: 2. The CDR3 length is 12 residues. The CDR3 coding sequence is TGTGCCAGCAGTGGTCAGGGGGATGGCTACACCTTC. Translation gives CASSGQGDGYTF. Full variable domain (outside the CDR3, taken from reference TRBV2 and TRBJ1-2): EPEVTQTPSHQVTQMGQEVILRCVPISNHLYFYWYRQILGQKVEFLVSFYNNEISEKSEIFDDQFSVERPDGSNFTLKIRSTKLEDSAMYFCASSGQGDGYTFGSGTRLTVV.

In this sample, this clone turned up once. V usage is TRBV6-5 and J usage is TRBJ1-1, with 9 bases matching TRBD1. Germline V gene sequence: CDR1 MNHEY, CDR2 SVGAGI. Germline trimming cut 5 bases from V and 3 bases from J; bases unmatched to any gene: 4. This CDR3 spans 14 amino acids. CDR3 sequence (DNA): TGTGCCAGCAGTACAGGGGGCTTGTACACTGAAGCTTTCTTT. This translates into CASSTGGLYTEAFF.

J is TRBJ1-3 and V is TRBV5-6; 7 nucleotides line up with TRBD1. The CDR3 has 15 amino acids. Germline V gene lookup returns CDR1 SGHDT and CDR2 YYEEEE. V shed 3 bases and J 4 bases; nucleotides not matched to a gene: 7. The CDR3 spells CASSSLTGDGNTIYF. CDR3 in DNA: TGTGCCAGCAGCTCGCTCACAGGGGACGGAAACACCATATATTTT. Looking up the rest from reference TRBV5-6 and TRBJ1-3 gives the full variable domain: DAGVTQSPTHLIKTRGQQVTLRCSPKSGHDTVSWYQQALGQGPQFIFQYYEEEERQRGNFPDRFSGHQFPNYSSELNVNALLLGDSALYLCASSSLTGDGNTIYFGEGSWLTVV.

This chain joins TRBV29-1 and TRBJ1-5; TRBD1 matches 8 bases. Germline CDR1 reads SQVTM; CDR2 reads ANQGSEA. The CDR3 sequence is 13 residues long. V shed 5 bases, J shed 5 bases, and the junction held 5 bases outside the gene matches. CDR3 region: CSVRPQGDQPQHF. The CDR3 DNA reads TGCAGCGTTCGCCCACAGGGGGATCAGCCCCAGCATTTT.

This clone was seen only once. The CDR3 reads CAISDFPQVDSPLHF. DNA for the CDR3: TGTGCCATCAGTGATTTCCCACAGGTGGATTCACCCCTCCACTTT. This sequence joins TRBV10-3 and TRBJ1-6; a weak D match, TRBD1 (5 bases). The CDR3 length is 15 residues. The V and J ends lost 3 bases and 8 bases respectively, with 14 bases between them. The V gene's germline CDR1 is ENHRY and CDR2 SYGVKD.

This clone was picked up one time. The chain uses TRBV19 and TRBJ1-5; no clear D. CDR3 length equals 17 residues. Germline-derived CDR1 and CDR2 are LNHDA and SQIVND (reference sequence). V lost 0 bases to trimming and J lost 4 bases, with 16 bases between them. CDR3 amino acids: CASSIDLGGIGNQPQHF. The CDR3 DNA is TGTGCCAGTAGTATAGATTTGGGAGGGATTGGGAATCAGCCCCAGCATTTT.

This rearrangement joins TRBV6-6 to TRBJ2-7; possible D gene TRBD2, 6 bases. The CDR3 is 14 amino acids. V was trimmed by 0 bases and J by 3 bases, leaving 9 bases between them. The germline V gene has CDR1 MNHNY and CDR2 SVGAGI (reference sequence). CDR3 in DNA: TGTGCCAGCAGTTACTCGGAGGGGAACTACGAGCAGTACTTC. It encodes CASSYSEGNYEQYF.

This clone was counted a few times. V and J are TRBV2 and TRBJ1-3, with no clear D. V dropped 4 bases and J dropped 4 bases, with 14 bases sitting between them. CDR1 is SNHLY and CDR2 is FYNNEI in the germline V gene. The CDR3 runs to 15 residues. CDR3 DNA: TGTGCCAGCAGTGGAGGTGGCACTCTGGGAAACACCATATATTTT. This translates into CASSGGGTLGNTIYF.

This sequence joins TRBV5-8 and TRBJ2-5, with 10 bases fitting TRBD1. Per the germline V gene, CDR1 is SGHTS and CDR2 is YDEGEE. The ends lost 5 bases at V and 5 bases at J; junction bases unmatched: 9. This CDR3 region has 15 residues. DNA for the CDR3: TGTGCCAGCAGTTCGGGGACAGGGGTGCTTGAGACCCAGTACTTC. Translated, it gives CASSSGTGVLETQYF.

This clone was counted only a few times. Written as DNA, the CDR3 is TGTGCCAGCAGCAAAGACAGGGGACTCACAGATACGCAGTATTTT. Protein product: CASSKDRGLTDTQYF. The gene calls are TRBV5-6 and TRBJ2-3; the match to TRBD1 covers 8 bases. Trimming took 4 bases from V and 2 from J; bases not matched to a gene: 6. Germline CDR1 is SGHDT and CDR2 is YYEEEE. This CDR3 comprises 15 residues.

This chain connects TRBV4-2 to TRBJ2-5; 11 bases match TRBD2. The closer fit of TRBJ2-7 to the DNA end suggests the J call may be wrong. In germline, CDR1 is LGHNA, CDR2 YNFKEQ. This CDR3 comprises 18 residues. This chain's CDR3 is CASSQDSSGGAGFYEQYF. The CDR3 nucleotides read TGTGCCAGCAGCCAAGACAGTAGCGGGGGGGCCGGTTTTTACGAGCAGTACTTC.

This sequence joins TRBV9 and TRBJ1-5; D is unclear. The CDR3 is made up of 15 amino acids. CDR1 is SGDLS, CDR2 YYNGEE, per germline. Trimming cost V 4 bases and J 4 bases, with 15 bases left between them. The CDR3 sequence: CASSPDLGPNQPQHF. The CDR3, as DNA: TGTGCCAGCAGCCCTGACTTGGGTCCAAATCAGCCCCAGCATTTT. Using reference TRBV9 and TRBJ1-5 for the parts outside the CDR3, the full variable domain is DSGVTQTPKHLITATGQRVTLRCSPRSGDLSVYWYQQSLDQGLQFLIQYYNGEERAKGNILERFSAQQFPDLHSELNLSSLELGDSALYFCASSPDLGPNQPQHFGDGTRLSIL.

The chain links TRBV11-2 to TRBJ1-4, with a possible D match to TRBD1 (5 bases). Germline assignment: CDR1 SGHAT and CDR2 FQNNGV. This CDR3 is built from 16 residues. The germline V and J ends were trimmed by 5 bases and 4 bases, with 17 bases remaining between them. This CDR3 is CASSPSQGLFNEKLFF. CDR3 coding DNA: TGTGCCAGCAGCCCGTCCCAGGGACTATTTAATGAAAAACTGTTTTTT.